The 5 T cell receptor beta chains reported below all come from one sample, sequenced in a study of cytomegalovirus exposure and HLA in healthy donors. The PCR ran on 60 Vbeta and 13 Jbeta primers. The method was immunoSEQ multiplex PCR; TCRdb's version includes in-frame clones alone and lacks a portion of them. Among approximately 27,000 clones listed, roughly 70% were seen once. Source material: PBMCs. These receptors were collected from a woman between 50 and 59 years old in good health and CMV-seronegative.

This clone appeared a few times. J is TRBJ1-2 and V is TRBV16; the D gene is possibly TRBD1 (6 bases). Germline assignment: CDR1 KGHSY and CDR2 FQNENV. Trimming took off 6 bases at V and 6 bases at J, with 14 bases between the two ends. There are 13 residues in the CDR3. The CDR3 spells CASSPGTLNGYTF. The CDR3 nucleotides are TGTGCCAGCAGTCCCGGGACATTAAATGGCTACACCTTC.

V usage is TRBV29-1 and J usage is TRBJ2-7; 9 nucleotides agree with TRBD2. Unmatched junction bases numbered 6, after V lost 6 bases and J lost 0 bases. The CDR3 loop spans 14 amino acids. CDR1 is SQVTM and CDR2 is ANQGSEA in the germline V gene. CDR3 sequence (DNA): TGCAGCGTGCGAGCGGGAGGATACTCCTACGAGCAGTACTTC. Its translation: CSVRAGGYSYEQYF.

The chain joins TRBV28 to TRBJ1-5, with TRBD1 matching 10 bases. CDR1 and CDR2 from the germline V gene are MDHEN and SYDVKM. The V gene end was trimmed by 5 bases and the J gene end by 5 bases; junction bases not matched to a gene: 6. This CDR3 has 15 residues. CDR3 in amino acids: CASSMTGGADQPQHF. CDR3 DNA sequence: TGTGCCAGCAGTATGACAGGGGGCGCGGATCAGCCCCAGCATTTT. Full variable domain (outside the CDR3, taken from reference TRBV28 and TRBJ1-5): DVKVTQSSRYLVKRTGEKVFLECVQDMDHENMFWYRQDPGLGLRLIYFSYDVKMKEKGDIPEGYSVSREKKERFSLILESASTNQTSMYLCASSMTGGADQPQHFGDGTRLSIL.

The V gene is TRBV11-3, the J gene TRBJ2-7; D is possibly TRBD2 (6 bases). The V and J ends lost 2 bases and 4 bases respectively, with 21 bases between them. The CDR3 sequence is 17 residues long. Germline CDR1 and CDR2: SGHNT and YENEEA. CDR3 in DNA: TGTGCCAGCAGCTTAAGCAGGACGCGGGACCGTACTTACGAGCAGTACTTC. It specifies CASSLSRTRDRTYEQYF.

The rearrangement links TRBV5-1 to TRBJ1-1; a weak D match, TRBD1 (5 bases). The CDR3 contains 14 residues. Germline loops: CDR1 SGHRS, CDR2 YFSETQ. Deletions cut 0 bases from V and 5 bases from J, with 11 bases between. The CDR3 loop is CASSLERGGTEAFF. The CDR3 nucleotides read TGCGCCAGCAGCTTGGAAAGGGGCGGAACTGAAGCTTTCTTT. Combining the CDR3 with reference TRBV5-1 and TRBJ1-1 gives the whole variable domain KAGVTQTPRYLIKTRGQQVTLSCSPISGHRSVSWYQQTPGQGLQFLFEYFSETQRNKGNFPGRFSGRQFSNSRSEMNVSTLELGDSALYLCASSLERGGTEAFFGQGTRLTVV.